This T cell receptor (beta chain) was retrieved from a study of blood T cell repertoires in COVID-19. Background on the study: There were acute and convalescent COVID-19 samples, and they came from the United States, Italy and Spain. T cells, B-cell-depleted T cells, or PBMCs provided the cDNA or gDNA that served as material.

CDR3 length: 14 residues. The V end was cut by 4 bases, the J end by 10 bases, with 14 bases between. CDR1 SNHLY and CDR2 FYNNEI come from the germline V gene. Original processing methods: Nucleated cell counts were estimated from reference gene primer amplification. TCRdb's copy holds only in-frame clones and misses some; the assay was immunoSEQ multiplex PCR. V, J and clone size were drawn from that table, and D and trimming were deduced from the DNA. The table records about 89,000 clones, around 88% of them present only once. This clone was detected once. The chain uses TRBV2 and TRBJ1-6; maybe TRBD1 (5 bases). The receptor was isolated from a man in his 60s with acute or convalescent COVID-19. The sample consisted of peripheral blood. The CDR3 nucleotides read TGTGCCAGCAGTGTTGGCAGGGAGGGATCACCCCTCCACTTT. As protein: CASSVGREGSPLHF.